The rows below give T cell receptor beta chains drawn from one sample of a study of T cell responses to AZD1222 COVID-19 vaccine. Sequenced by immunoSEQ multiplex PCR; TCRdb stores in-frame clones only, minus some. This table has over 150,000 clones, around 90% appearing once. This sample comprised peripheral blood, obtained on day 0 of AZD1222 vaccination. All receptors derive from an adult in good health. Each CDR3 is given with its conserved first and last residue. Each record gives: V gene, CDR3 protein.

V: TRBV5-1; CDR3: CASSLEGRQHNEQFF
V: TRBV27; CDR3: CASSSNQDRDGQYF
V: TRBV9; CDR3: CASSVDYYTGELFF
V: TRBV27; CDR3: CASRPGANNWYF
V: TRBV10-1; CDR3: CASSSSGRDPYNEQFF
V: TRBV28; CDR3: CASTHLTDLSPTEAFF
V: TRBV6-5; CDR3: CASRATGGNQPQHF
V: TRBV6-1; CDR3: CASSEARTGAGYTF
V: TRBV5-6; CDR3: CASSLVVDYNEQFF
V: TRBV6-1; CDR3: CASSEPGRNYEQYF
V: TRBV6-6; CDR3: CASSPGVMSNQPQHF
V: TRBV15; CDR3: CATSRDPRTYYEQYF
V: TRBV2; CDR3: CASLPGQGSTYEQYF
V: TRBV30; CDR3: CACGSGAHYQETQYF
V: TRBV9; CDR3: CASSGGQGSTEAFF
V: TRBV7-9; CDR3: CASSISDVYEQYF
V: TRBV19; CDR3: CASSTRLLGNEKLFF
V: TRBV18; CDR3: CASSRDRANTEAFF
V: TRBV5-1; CDR3: CASSLDAVNYGYTF
V: TRBV11-1; CDR3: CASSPDWADTQYF
V: TRBV9; CDR3: CASKQDPVIAGELFF
V: TRBV6-1; CDR3: CASSEARERGRREQYF
V: TRBV5-1; CDR3: CASSPGQAANQPQHF
V: TRBV6-5; CDR3: CASGSSGKGGETQYF
V: TRBV9; CDR3: CASSVEYGSTDTQYF
V: TRBV11-2; CDR3: CASSSLDREETQYF
V: TRBV7-9; CDR3: CASSLARYSGNTIYF
V: TRBV28; CDR3: CASSFSFNYGYTF
V: TRBV7-3; CDR3: CASSDPGTSGTSGGGTGELFF
V: TRBV3-1/TRBV3-2; CDR3: CASSQGTPGSMDTQYF
V: TRBV19; CDR3: CASSLSNYGYTF
V: TRBV7-9; CDR3: CASSFGLAGSYNEQFF
V: TRBV5-5; CDR3: CASSPPMVNTEAFF
V: TRBV5-5; CDR3: CASSPGYSPSYNEQFF
V: TRBV18; CDR3: CASSLAGHKETQYF
V: TRBV5-1; CDR3: CASSLEKWGVIGSGQETQYF
V: TRBV6-5; CDR3: CASSSRLRGRSYGYTF
V: TRBV28; CDR3: CASGRVDRVNTEAFF
V: TRBV5-4; CDR3: CASSSARLNTGELFF
V: TRBV27; CDR3: CASSTTDISSTDTQYF
V: TRBV24-1; CDR3: CATSDLVGYEQYF
V: TRBV19; CDR3: CASSMQGSYTEAFF
V: TRBV7-9; CDR3: CASSSGQGAPNYGYTF
V: TRBV27; CDR3: CASSPLRGWGETQYF
V: TRBV7-9; CDR3: CASGLGATYEQYF
V: TRBV6-5; CDR3: CASSPAQARQETQYF
V: TRBV5-1; CDR3: CASSPDRDANYGYTF
V: TRBV7-2; CDR3: CASSQRNSRTEAFF
V: TRBV27; CDR3: CASSPERLIMNTEAFF
V: TRBV7-9; CDR3: CASSLVGGRTYEQYF
V: TRBV11-3; CDR3: CASSSRGGGTDTQYF
V: TRBV5-4; CDR3: CASISGNGYTF
V: TRBV6-4; CDR3: CASRPGQGNSAAAFF
V: TRBV28; CDR3: CASSAGTSGRYNEQFF
V: TRBV19; CDR3: CASSIGRLVDTDTQYF
V: TRBV18; CDR3: CASSINFDNVWFF
V: TRBV3-1/TRBV3-2; CDR3: CASSKEIGLAGEETQYF
V: TRBV7-3; CDR3: CASSLGPQGSGNTIYF
V: TRBV3-1/TRBV3-2; CDR3: CASSPTGYNSPLHF